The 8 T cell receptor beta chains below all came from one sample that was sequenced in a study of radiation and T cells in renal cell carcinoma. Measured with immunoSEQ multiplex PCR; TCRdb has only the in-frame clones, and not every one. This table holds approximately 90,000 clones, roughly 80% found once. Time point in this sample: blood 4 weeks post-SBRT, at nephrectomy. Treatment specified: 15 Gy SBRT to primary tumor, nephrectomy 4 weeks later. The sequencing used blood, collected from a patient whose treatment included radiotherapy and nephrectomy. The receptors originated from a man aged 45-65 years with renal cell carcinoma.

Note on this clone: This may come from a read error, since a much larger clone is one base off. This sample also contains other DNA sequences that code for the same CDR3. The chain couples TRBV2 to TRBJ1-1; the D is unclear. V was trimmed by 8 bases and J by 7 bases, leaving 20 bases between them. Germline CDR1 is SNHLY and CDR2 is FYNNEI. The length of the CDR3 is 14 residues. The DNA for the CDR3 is TGTGCCAGCCAATTTTCCGGGGAGGTCAGTGAAGCTTTCTTT. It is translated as CASQFSGEVSEAFF.

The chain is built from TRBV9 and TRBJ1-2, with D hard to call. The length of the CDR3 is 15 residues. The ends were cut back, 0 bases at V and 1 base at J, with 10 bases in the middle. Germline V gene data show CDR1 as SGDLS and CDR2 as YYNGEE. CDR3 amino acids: CASSVARTNNYGYTF. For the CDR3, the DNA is TGTGCCAGCAGCGTAGCCAGGACGAATAACTATGGCTACACCTTC.

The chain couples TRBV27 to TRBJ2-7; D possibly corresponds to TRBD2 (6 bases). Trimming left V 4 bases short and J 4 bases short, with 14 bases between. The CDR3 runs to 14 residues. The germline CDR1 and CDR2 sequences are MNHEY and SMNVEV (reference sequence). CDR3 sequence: CASSSAGRMYEQYF. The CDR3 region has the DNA TGTGCCAGCAGTTCTGCAGGGAGGATGTACGAGCAGTACTTC.

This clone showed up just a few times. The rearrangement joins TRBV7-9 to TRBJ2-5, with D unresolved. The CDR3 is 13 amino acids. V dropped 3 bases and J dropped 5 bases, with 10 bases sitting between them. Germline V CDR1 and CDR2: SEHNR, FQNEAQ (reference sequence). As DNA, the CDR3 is TGTGCCAGCAGCTTCGGCAGTGACGAGACCCAGTACTTC. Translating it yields CASSFGSDETQYF.

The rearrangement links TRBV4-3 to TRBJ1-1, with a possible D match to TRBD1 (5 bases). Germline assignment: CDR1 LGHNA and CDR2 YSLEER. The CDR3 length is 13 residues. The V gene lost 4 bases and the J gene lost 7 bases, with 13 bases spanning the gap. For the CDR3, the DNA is TGCGCCAGCAGCCTAGAGGGGCGAGGTGAAGCTTTCTTT. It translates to CASSLEGRGEAFF.

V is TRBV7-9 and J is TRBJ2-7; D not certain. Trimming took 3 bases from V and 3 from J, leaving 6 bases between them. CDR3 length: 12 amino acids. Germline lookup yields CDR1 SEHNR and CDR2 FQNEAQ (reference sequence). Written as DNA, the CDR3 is TGTGCCAGCAGCTTTGCCTTCTACGAGCAGTACTTC. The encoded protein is CASSFAFYEQYF.

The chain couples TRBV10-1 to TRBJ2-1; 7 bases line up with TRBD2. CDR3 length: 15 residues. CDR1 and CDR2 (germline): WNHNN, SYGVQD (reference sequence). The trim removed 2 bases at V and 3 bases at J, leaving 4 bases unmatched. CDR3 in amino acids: CASSEAGTNYNEQFF. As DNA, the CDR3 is TGCGCCAGCAGTGAGGCCGGGACTAACTACAATGAGCAGTTCTTC.

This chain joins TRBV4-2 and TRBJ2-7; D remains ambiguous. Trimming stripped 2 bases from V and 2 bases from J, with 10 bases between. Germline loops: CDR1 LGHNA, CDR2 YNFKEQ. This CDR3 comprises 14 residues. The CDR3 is CASSQYLAPYEQYF. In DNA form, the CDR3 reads TGTGCCAGCAGCCAATATCTGGCGCCCTACGAGCAGTACTTC.